The rows below give T cell receptor beta chains drawn from one sample of a study of blood T cell repertoires in COVID-19. Repertoires were generated with immunoSEQ multiplex PCR, while TCRdb's copy carries only in-frame clones and drops some. The sample contains approximately 440,000 clones, roughly nine tenths of which appear only once. Sequenced sample: PBMCs or T cells enriched from blood (not recorded which). These receptors were obtained from a woman aged 18-30 years who had recovered from COVID-19. CDR3s leave out the opening cysteine and the closing phenylalanine or tryptophan.

J	V	CDR3
TRBJ1-5	TRBV6-5	ASSSDREGGQPQH
TRBJ2-5	TRBV10-3	AISLGGAGQETQY
TRBJ1-2	TRBV6-5	ASSYYTGANYGYT
TRBJ1-6	TRBV6-5	ASIVRGAETPLH
TRBJ1-1	TRBV3-1/TRBV3-2	ASSQVDMAEAF
TRBJ2-5	TRBV2	ASSEDRQETQY
TRBJ1-6	TRBV9	ASSYGNRGPLH
TRBJ2-2	TRBV6-5	ASGQGANTGELF
TRBJ1-6	TRBV6-5	ASSASGTGGYPLH
TRBJ1-6	TRBV2	ASSADSSSPLH
TRBJ2-5	TRBV30	AYRYREETQY
TRBJ1-2	TRBV10-3	AISESGRAEANYGYT
TRBJ2-5	TRBV5-1	ASSYPTGGNQETQY
TRBJ1-4	TRBV7-2	ASSWAGLGEKLF
TRBJ1-4	TRBV10-3	AISESTGEEGKLF
TRBJ2-3	TRBV5-1	ASSFQGGHSADTQY
TRBJ1-3	TRBV18	ASSPQGGGNTIY
TRBJ1-4	TRBV5-1	ASSPQPFTGDLSEKLF
TRBJ1-2	TRBV3-1/TRBV3-2	ASSLRGDYGYT
TRBJ2-5	TRBV5-1	ASSSGGGAEETQY
TRBJ1-3	TRBV28	ASSLQSGHRIISSGNTIY
TRBJ2-3	TRBV2	ASSGTRSPDTQY
TRBJ1-2	TRBV12-3/TRBV12-4	ASTSGYGYT
TRBJ2-1	TRBV4-1	ASSQGHSGGSYNEQF
TRBJ1-2	TRBV4-1	ASSQDPRKRNYGYT
TRBJ1-3	TRBV7-9	ASSPGQGVNTIY
TRBJ1-5	TRBV19	ASGDRAGQPQH
TRBJ1-2	TRBV6-5	ASSISDRANYGYT
TRBJ1-6	TRBV12-5	ASGLVTGQGYSPLH
TRBJ1-3	TRBV5-1	ASSPEAWSSGNTIY
TRBJ1-1	TRBV12-3/TRBV12-4	ASNPTGKTEAF
TRBJ2-1	TRBV9	ASSVSGGLYNEQF
TRBJ2-1	TRBV24-1	ATSDPTSGVQGEQF
TRBJ2-1	TRBV5-1	ASSLQDEQF
TRBJ2-7	TRBV7-2	ASSHTGASSEQY
TRBJ1-5	TRBV24-1	ATSDSQGVKGKIGNQPQH
TRBJ2-1	TRBV7-8	ASSHPPRTDYLHNEQF
TRBJ1-5	TRBV19	ASSIGQGAFNQPQH
TRBJ1-4	TRBV19	ASSTKTGLGEKLF
TRBJ2-7	TRBV4-2	ASSHFLSGDGEQY
TRBJ1-2	TRBV5-1	ASSLAGNGYT
TRBJ2-2	TRBV14	ASSQDTSGELF
TRBJ2-1	TRBV2	ASSEVGGGNNEQF
TRBJ1-2	TRBV23-1	ASSLDRDHGYT
TRBJ1-5	TRBV10-3	AISEGRQSNQPQH
TRBJ2-3	TRBV2	ASSGGRESTDTQY
TRBJ2-1	TRBV3-1/TRBV3-2	ASSQGVGDEQF
TRBJ1-2	TRBV6-5	ASTRRGGSYGYT
TRBJ1-1	TRBV5-4	ASSLDSLMNTEAF
TRBJ2-7	TRBV5-1	ASSFLEGVSSYEQY
TRBJ1-1	TRBV12-5	ASGAGNTEAF
TRBJ2-3	TRBV6-5	ASTLAPDTQY
TRBJ1-1	TRBV4-1	ASSLSGTGTNTEAF
TRBJ2-4	TRBV10-3	AISESPTDTNIQY
TRBJ2-7	TRBV3-1/TRBV3-2	ASSHRQGTYEQY
TRBJ2-5	TRBV5-6	ASSGAPQGGGTQY
TRBJ1-1	TRBV30	AWDQGLQNTEAF
TRBJ1-2	TRBV24-1	ATSEGAGFGYT
TRBJ1-4	TRBV2	ASSEAVELSLF